This T cell receptor beta chain was recorded in a study of T cells in Graves' hyperthyroidism and ophthalmopathy (dated by TCRdb to about 2019). Background for the entire study: TCR V-J signatures able to tell the groups apart were searched for in a discovery cohort of 95 to 100 patients, of whom over 40 had Graves' ophthalmopathy and 57 had stable Graves' hyperthyroidism. An independent validation cohort of some 18 hyperthyroidism patients and 17 patients who later progressed to ophthalmopathy tested prospective prediction of ophthalmopathy. The roughly 90 discovery patients were divided at random into training and test sets in a 7:3 ratio. In addition, the study compared T-cell repertoires in thyroid tissue and in blood from five or six Graves' hyperthyroidism patients. After sampling, hyperthyroidism patients received methimazole starting at 30 mg daily, and ophthalmopathy patients received high-dose intravenous methylprednisolone. The paper describes TCR Vbeta CDR3 sequencing of 120 to 150 peripheral blood samples, made up of approximately 40 ophthalmopathy patients, 70 to 75 hyperthyroidism patients and roughly 17 progressor patients.

The TCR beta CDR3 regions were amplified from the RNA transcripts. The first round of RT-PCR for the TCR CDR3 was performed with the HTBI primer set and the Qiagen OneStep RT-PCR kit. A second multiplex PCR round built the libraries, followed by size selection and purification. Sequencing of the libraries was done on an Illumina HiSeq2000 using paired-end 100 bp reads. The original pipeline was this. SOAPnuke was used to process the raw data, with reads discarded if the reads contained adapters or uncalled bases, had a mean Phred below 15, or lacked an exact constant-primer or identifier match. COPE v1.2.5 was used to merge high-quality paired reads, and clonotypes were defined as unique nucleotide sequences. MiTCR v1.1 was used to align clonotypes to the IMGT TRBV, TRBD and TRBJ reference segments. The analysis included only V-J combinations with a frequency above 0.0001, which together covered over 98% of the repertoires. A TCS score was defined as the ratio of F50 (clonal expansion) to E x V (chaos), with BLOSUM62-based TCRdist applied between CDR3 peptides within each V-J. Welch's t-statistics and random forest reduced roughly 500 V-J features to under 15, which were used in a naive Bayes classifier (R e1071). In TCRdb, the public reads were trimmed at Q25 with fastp and aligned with MiXCR, with productive beta chains retained. Duplicate CDR3 protein sequences are folded into a single record with the most common DNA and genes. TCRdb, not the original authors, processed these V and J calls. A total of 560,000 or so distinct CDR3 sequences appear in this sample, about 45% of them only once. The ten largest clones represent 8.2% of the sample.

V gives up 5 bases and J gives up 1 base, and the segment between their germline ends measures 12 bases. The CDR3 runs 14 amino acids, cysteine and phenylalanine included. The entry retains the CDR3 DNA only, 42 bases that are in frame from base 1. What the work shows at the level of the full study, not this receptor alone: A model built on a 13 V-J signature distinguished ophthalmopathy from stable hyperthyroidism, reaching roughly 88% sensitivity and under 84% specificity in cross-validation and 80%/75% in testing. During validation, the model predicted progression to ophthalmopathy a median of around 6 months ahead of onset, with approximately 71% sensitivity and roughly 72% specificity. Sample size was not statistically predetermined, and investigators were not blinded to group allocation. Most expanded thyroid clonotypes (frequency above 0.001) were also detected in blood, a finding suggesting that blood repertoires may reflect thyroid immune responses.

As for this clonotype: What this receptor recognizes is not known. No base quality values were provided; no much bigger clone lies one nucleotide off.

A patient counted as having stable Graves' hyperthyroidism if no progression to ophthalmopathy occurred over 18 months of follow-up. Hyperthyroidism patients were newly diagnosed, had a disease duration of under 2 months, and were aged 18 to 65 years. Exclusion was applied to patients with uncontrolled infections, other autoimmune diseases, pregnancy or lactation. Clinical symptoms, serum thyroxine and TRAb, thyroid ultrasound, and orbital computed tomography formed the basis for the diagnoses. Trizol reagent was used to extract total RNA, and RNA quality was then checked on an Agilent 2100 Bioanalyzer.

This sequence was found in a woman aged 18-29 years with Graves' hyperthyroidism. Donor details come from another sample of the same person, matched by shared clones. The source material was peripheral blood or thyroid tissue (not recorded which). The chain joins TRBV7-1 to TRBJ2-7; TRBD2 is perhaps the D gene, given 6 matching bases. TRBV7-1 is sorted into the ORF group, with uncertain function. The bases read TGTGCCAGCAGCGCGGGACTGAATTCCTACGAGCAGTACTTC. It encodes CASSAGLNSYEQYF.